Reported below is one T cell receptor (beta chain). Antigen: not known. The CDR3 is made up of 16 amino acids. CDR1 and CDR2 (germline): MDHEN, SYDVKM. Trimming removed 2 bases from V and 2 bases from J; junction bases left unmatched: 7. The data were taken from a study of cytomegalovirus exposure and HLA in healthy donors. Overall study context: Early release data held some 80 million unique TCRs from HLA-typed donors.

Primers: 60 Vbeta forward and 13 Jbeta reverse. Using immunoSEQ multiplex PCR, the repertoire was profiled, and TCRdb retains in-frame clones only, with some absent. The repertoire holds roughly 140,000 clones, roughly 80% seen once, with about 5% in the top ten. Study-level findings and limits: A later analysis reportedly identified an Asian-associated ancestry cluster as carrying fewer N-insertions than the approximately 670-donor mean. Later analysis identified several of the most significant clusters that appeared linked to common viral pathogens.

The clonotype was recovered from a man in his thirties or forties in good health and CMV-seropositive. The V call is TRBV28, the J call TRBJ2-7, with 9 nucleotides matching TRBD2. Sequencing was carried out using PBMCs. The CDR3 DNA reads TGTGCCAGCAGTTTAAAGGGGACTAGCAAGACCTACGAGCAGTACTTC. It translates to CASSLKGTSKTYEQYF.